A selection of T cell receptor beta chains follows, all from one sample in a study of resident and recirculating memory T cells in vitiligo. Here immunoSEQ multiplex PCR was the method, and the copy in TCRdb shows in-frame clones only, minus some. The repertoire holds tens of thousands of clones, with about 90% as singletons. The sequenced material came from blood. Receptors were obtained from a male donor with vitiligo. Each CDR3 is given with its conserved first and last residue. The D gene is left open where the match is weak. Size values are once, few and many counts, or a class for expanded clones, and some rows have none.

V gene: TRBV13
D gene: -
J gene: TRBJ1-1
clone size: -
CDR3 length: 14
CDR3 DNA: TGTGCCAGCAGTTCTCGAGGGGGGGACACTGAAGCTTTCTTT
CDR3 protein: CASSSRGGDTEAFF

V gene: TRBV7-9
D gene: -
J gene: TRBJ2-1
clone size: -
CDR3 length: 16
CDR3 DNA: TGTGCCAGCAGCCCAGGGCACTTGGAGAAACTCAATGAGCAGTTCTTC
CDR3 protein: CASSPGHLEKLNEQFF

V gene: TRBV11-2
D gene: TRBD1
J gene: TRBJ2-7
clone size: -
CDR3 length: 15
CDR3 DNA: TGTGCCAGCAGCACTTTGACAGGGAAGATGTACGAGCAGTACTTC
CDR3 protein: CASSTLTGKMYEQYF

V gene: TRBV18
D gene: -
J gene: TRBJ2-7
clone size: few
CDR3 length: 15
CDR3 DNA: TGTGCCAGCTCACCCCGGTCCGACAGGTCCTACGAGCAGTACTTC
CDR3 protein: CASSPRSDRSYEQYF

V gene: TRBV4-2
D gene: -
J gene: TRBJ2-7
clone size: -
CDR3 length: 15
CDR3 DNA: TGTGCCAGCAGCCAAGTGTGGGCCAGGGGATACGAGCAGTACTTC
CDR3 protein: CASSQVWARGYEQYF

V gene: TRBV7-8
D gene: TRBD2
J gene: TRBJ2-7
clone size: -
CDR3 length: 18
CDR3 DNA: TGTGCCAGCATCCTCGGCCGGGGTAGCGGGAGAAGCTCCTACGAGCAGTACTTC
CDR3 protein: CASILGRGSGRSSYEQYF

V gene: TRBV9
D gene: TRBD1
J gene: TRBJ2-1
clone size: -
CDR3 length: 18
CDR3 DNA: TGTGCCAGCAGCGTAGCTCCCGTTACAGGGGGCTTCTACAATGAGCAGTTCTTC
CDR3 protein: CASSVAPVTGGFYNEQFF

V gene: TRBV27
D gene: TRBD2
J gene: TRBJ2-1
clone size: -
CDR3 length: 21
CDR3 DNA: TGTGCCAGCAGCCTACAGGGGCTGGGTGGCTTAGCGGGGGTATCCTACAATGAGCAGTTCTTC
CDR3 protein: CASSLQGLGGLAGVSYNEQFF

V gene: TRBV28
D gene: TRBD1
J gene: TRBJ2-7
clone size: -
CDR3 length: 14
CDR3 DNA: TGTGCCAGCAGTTGGGGGGACAGGGGTAACGAGCAGTACTTC
CDR3 protein: CASSWGDRGNEQYF

V gene: TRBV5-5
D gene: -
J gene: TRBJ1-1
clone size: -
CDR3 length: 15
CDR3 DNA: TGTGCCAGCAGCTCCCGACAGGACGCGAACACTGAAGCTTTCTTT
CDR3 protein: CASSSRQDANTEAFF

V gene: TRBV5-4
D gene: TRBD2
J gene: TRBJ2-2
clone size: -
CDR3 length: 15
CDR3 DNA: TGTGCCAGCAGCCAAACTAGCGGGCCAACCGGGGAGCTGTTTTTT
CDR3 protein: CASSQTSGPTGELFF

V gene: TRBV2
D gene: TRBD2
J gene: TRBJ2-1
clone size: -
CDR3 length: 15
CDR3 DNA: TGTGCCAGCACGGGCGGGAGTGGGTTTCGGAATGAGCAGTTCTTC
CDR3 protein: CASTGGSGFRNEQFF